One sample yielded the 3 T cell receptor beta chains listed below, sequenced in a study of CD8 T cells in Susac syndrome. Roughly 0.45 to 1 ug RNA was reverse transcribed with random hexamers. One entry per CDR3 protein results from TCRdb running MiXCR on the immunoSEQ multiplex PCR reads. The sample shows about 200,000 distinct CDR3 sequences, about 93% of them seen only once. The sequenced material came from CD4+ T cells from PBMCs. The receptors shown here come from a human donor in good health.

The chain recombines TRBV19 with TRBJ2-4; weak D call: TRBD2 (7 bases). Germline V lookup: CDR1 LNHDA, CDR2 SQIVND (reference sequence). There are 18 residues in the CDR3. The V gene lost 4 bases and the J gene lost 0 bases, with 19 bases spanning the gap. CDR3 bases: TGTGCCAGTAGTAAAAGCCCGCAGGGGAGGGTAGCCAAAAACATTCAGTACTTC. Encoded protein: CASSKSPQGRVAKNIQYF.

The CDR3 sequence is CASSTSGASHNEQFF. CDR3 bases: TGCGCCAGCAGTACGAGCGGGGCTAGCCACAATGAGCAGTTCTTC. V usage is TRBV5-1 and J usage is TRBJ2-1; 7 nucleotides match TRBD2. The CDR3 is 15 residues long. Trimming took 5 bases from V and 5 from J; bases not matched to a gene: 10. The germline gives CDR1 SGHRS, CDR2 YFSETQ.

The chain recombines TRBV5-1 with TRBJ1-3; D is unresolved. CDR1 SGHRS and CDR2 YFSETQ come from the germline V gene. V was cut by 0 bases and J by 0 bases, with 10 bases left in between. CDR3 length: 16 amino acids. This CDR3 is CASSLGVHHSGNTIYF. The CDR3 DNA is TGCGCCAGCAGCTTGGGGGTACACCACTCTGGAAACACCATATATTTT.